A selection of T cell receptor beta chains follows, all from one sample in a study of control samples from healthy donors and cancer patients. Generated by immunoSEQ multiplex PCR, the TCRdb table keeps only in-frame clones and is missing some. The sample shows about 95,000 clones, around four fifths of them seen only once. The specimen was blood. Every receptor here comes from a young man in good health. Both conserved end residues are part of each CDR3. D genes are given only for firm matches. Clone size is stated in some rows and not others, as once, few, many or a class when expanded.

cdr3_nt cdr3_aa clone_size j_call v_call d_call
TGTGCCAGCAGCTTAGGCAGCAGGTGGTACGACGAGCAGTACTTC CASSLGSRWYDEQYF NA TRBJ2-7 TRBV7-2 NA
TGTGCCAGCAGATTAGACGGAGACCTATACGAGCAGTACTTC CASRLDGDLYEQYF NA TRBJ2-7 TRBV6-5 NA
TGTGCCAGCAGCCCCCAGATGGGTGGGGGCACAGATACGCAGTATTTT CASSPQMGGGTDTQYF once TRBJ2-3 TRBV27 NA
TGTGCCAGCAGCGTTGGACAGATTGGAAACACCATATATTTT CASSVGQIGNTIYF NA TRBJ1-3 TRBV6-5 NA
TGTGCCAGCAGTTTAGATTCGGGGTGGACTAATCAGCCCCAGCATTTT CASSLDSGWTNQPQHF medium-sized TRBJ1-5 TRBV28 NA
TGTGCCAGCCATAAACAGGGAAGGGATACGCAGTATTTT CASHKQGRDTQYF NA TRBJ2-3 TRBV27 NA
TGTGCCAGCAGTGACACCGGGACAGGGTTCTTTTGGTACTTC CASSDTGTGFFWYF NA TRBJ2-7 TRBV6-1 TRBD1
TGCGCCAGCAGCCCCCAGGGGGCCACTGAAGCTTTCTTT CASSPQGATEAFF NA TRBJ1-1 TRBV4-1 TRBD1
TGTGCCAGCAGCGCGAGCACAGATACGCAGTATTTT CASSASTDTQYF NA TRBJ2-3 TRBV7-9 NA
TGTGCCAGCAGTAGGTCAGGTGGAGGTGATACGCAGTATTTT CASSRSGGGDTQYF once TRBJ2-3 TRBV2 NA
TGTGCCAGCAGTGTACAAAATTCACCCCTCCACTTT CASSVQNSPLHF many TRBJ1-6 TRBV12-3/TRBV12-4 NA
TGTGCCAGCAGTATCCGACAGGGGGCAACTGAAGCTTTCTTT CASSIRQGATEAFF once TRBJ1-1 TRBV6-5 TRBD1
TGTGCCTGGAGTGGAGGGTTCGAGCAGTTCTTC CAWSGGFEQFF NA TRBJ2-1 TRBV30 NA